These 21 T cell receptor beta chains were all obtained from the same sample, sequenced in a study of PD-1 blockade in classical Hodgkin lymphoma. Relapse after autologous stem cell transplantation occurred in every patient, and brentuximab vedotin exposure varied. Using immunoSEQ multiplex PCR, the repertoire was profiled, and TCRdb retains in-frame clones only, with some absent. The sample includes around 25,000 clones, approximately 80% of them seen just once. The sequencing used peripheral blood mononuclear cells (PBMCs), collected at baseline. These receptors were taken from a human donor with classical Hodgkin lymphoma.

CDR3 amino acids: CASGPQGWQETQYF. The CDR3 DNA reads TGTGCCAGCGGCCCACAGGGATGGCAAGAGACCCAGTACTTC. V is TRBV28 and J is TRBJ2-5; tentative D call: TRBD1 (6 bases). This CDR3 region has 14 residues. The germline V gene has CDR1 MDHEN and CDR2 SYDVKM. V lost 8 bases, J lost 2 bases, and 15 bases lay in between.

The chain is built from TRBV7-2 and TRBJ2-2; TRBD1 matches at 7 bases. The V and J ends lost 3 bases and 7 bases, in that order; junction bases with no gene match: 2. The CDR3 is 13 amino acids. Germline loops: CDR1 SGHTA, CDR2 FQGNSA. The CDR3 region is CASSFQGVGELFF. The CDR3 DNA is TGTGCCAGCAGCTTTCAGGGGGTCGGGGAGCTGTTTTTT.

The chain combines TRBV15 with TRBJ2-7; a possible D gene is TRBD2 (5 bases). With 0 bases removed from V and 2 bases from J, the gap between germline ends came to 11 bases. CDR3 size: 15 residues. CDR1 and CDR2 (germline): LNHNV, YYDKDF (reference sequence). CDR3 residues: CATSRDRAETYEQYF. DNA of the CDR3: TGTGCCACCAGCAGAGATCGAGCGGAGACCTACGAGCAGTACTTC.

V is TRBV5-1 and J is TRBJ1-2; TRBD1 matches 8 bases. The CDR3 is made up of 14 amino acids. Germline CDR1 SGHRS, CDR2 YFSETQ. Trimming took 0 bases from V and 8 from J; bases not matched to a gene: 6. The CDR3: CASSLGTGQRGYTF. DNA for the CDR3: TGCGCCAGCAGCTTGGGGACAGGGCAAAGAGGCTACACCTTC. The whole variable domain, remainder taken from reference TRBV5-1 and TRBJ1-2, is KAGVTQTPRYLIKTRGQQVTLSCSPISGHRSVSWYQQTPGQGLQFLFEYFSETQRNKGNFPGRFSGRQFSNSRSEMNVSTLELGDSALYLCASSLGTGQRGYTFGSGTRLTVV.

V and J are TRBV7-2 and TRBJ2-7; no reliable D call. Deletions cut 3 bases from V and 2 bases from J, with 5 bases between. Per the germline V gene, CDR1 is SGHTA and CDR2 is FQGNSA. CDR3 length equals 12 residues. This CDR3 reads CASSFTTYEQYF. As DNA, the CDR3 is TGTGCCAGCAGCTTTACTACCTACGAGCAGTACTTC.

CDR3 DNA: TGTGCCAGCAGCACAGGCGGGGGGCAGGCCGAGCAGTACTTC. Protein product: CASSTGGGQAEQYF. The V gene is TRBV11-3, the J gene TRBJ2-7; 8 bases line up with TRBD2. Trimming cost V 5 bases and J 6 bases; bases outside gene matches: 9. Germline V gene lookup returns CDR1 SGHNT and CDR2 YENEEA. The length of the CDR3 is 14 residues.

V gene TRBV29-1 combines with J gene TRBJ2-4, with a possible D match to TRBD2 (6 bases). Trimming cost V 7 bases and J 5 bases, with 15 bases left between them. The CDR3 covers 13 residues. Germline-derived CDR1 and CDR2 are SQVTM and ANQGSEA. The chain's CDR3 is CSAGGDGENIQYF. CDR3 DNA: TGCAGCGCCGGGGGAGACGGAGAAAACATTCAGTACTTC.

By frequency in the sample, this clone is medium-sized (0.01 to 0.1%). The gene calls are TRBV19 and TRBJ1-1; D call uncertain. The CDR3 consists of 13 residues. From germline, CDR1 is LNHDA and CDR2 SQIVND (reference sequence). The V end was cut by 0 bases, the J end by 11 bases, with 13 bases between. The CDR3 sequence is CASSIEGRQVAFF. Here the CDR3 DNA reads TGTGCCAGTAGTATAGAGGGCAGGCAGGTGGCTTTCTTT. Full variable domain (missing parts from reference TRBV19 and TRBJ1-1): DGGITQSPKYLFRKEGQNVTLSCEQNLNHDAMYWYRQDPGQGLRLIYYSQIVNDFQKGDIAEGYSVSREKKESFPLTVTSAQKNPTAFYLCASSIEGRQVAFFGQGTRLTVV.

Written as DNA, the CDR3 is TGTGCCAGCAGCGTAGTCGGGGGGCGCGGAGAGACCCAGTACTTC. Translation: CASSVVGGRGETQYF. The genes are TRBV9 and TRBJ2-5; weak D call: TRBD2 (7 bases). Germline V gives CDR1 SGDLS, CDR2 YYNGEE. V dropped 0 bases and J dropped 4 bases, with 13 bases sitting between them. The CDR3 has 15 residues.

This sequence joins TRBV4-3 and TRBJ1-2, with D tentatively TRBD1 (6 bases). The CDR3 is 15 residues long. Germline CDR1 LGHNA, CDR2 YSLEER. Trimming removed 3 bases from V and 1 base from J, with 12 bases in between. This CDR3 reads CASSQLGQLNYGYTF. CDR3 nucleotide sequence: TGCGCCAGCAGCCAGTTGGGACAACTTAACTATGGCTACACCTTC.

CDR3 nucleotide sequence: TGCGCCAGCAGCCAAGATGGGGGGGAGGATGAAAAACTGTTTTTT. Residues: CASSQDGGEDEKLFF. V usage is TRBV4-3 and J usage is TRBJ1-4; D is possibly TRBD1 (5 bases). Trimming pared 0 bases from V and 6 bases from J, leaving 11 bases between. Germline CDR1 and CDR2: LGHNA and YSLEER. The CDR3 has 15 amino acids.

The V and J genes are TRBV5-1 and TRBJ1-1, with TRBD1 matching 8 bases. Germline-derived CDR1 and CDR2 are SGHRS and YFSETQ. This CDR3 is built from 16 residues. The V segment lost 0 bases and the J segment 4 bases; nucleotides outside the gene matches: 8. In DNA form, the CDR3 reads TGCGCCAGCAGCTTGGCGCGGCAGGGGGCGAGCACTGAAGCTTTCTTT. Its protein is CASSLARQGASTEAFF.

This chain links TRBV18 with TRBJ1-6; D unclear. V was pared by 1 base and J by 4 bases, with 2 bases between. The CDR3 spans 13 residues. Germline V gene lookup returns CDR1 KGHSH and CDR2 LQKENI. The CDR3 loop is CASSPHYNSPLHF. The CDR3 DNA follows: TGTGCCAGCTCACCACATTATAATTCACCCCTCCACTTT.

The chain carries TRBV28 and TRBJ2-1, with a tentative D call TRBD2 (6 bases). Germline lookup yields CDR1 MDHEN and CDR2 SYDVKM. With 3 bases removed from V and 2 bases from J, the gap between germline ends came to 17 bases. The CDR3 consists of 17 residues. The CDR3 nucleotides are TGTGCCAGCAGTTTCAGGGTCGGGGGTCTAGCCTACAATGAGCAGTTCTTC. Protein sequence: CASSFRVGGLAYNEQFF.

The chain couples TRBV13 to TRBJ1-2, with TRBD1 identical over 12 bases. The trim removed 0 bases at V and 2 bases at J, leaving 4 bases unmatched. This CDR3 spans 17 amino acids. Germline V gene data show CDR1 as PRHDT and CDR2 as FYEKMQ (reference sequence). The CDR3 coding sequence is TGTGCCAGCAGCTTAGGGGGACAGGGGGCGAAAAACTATGGCTACACCTTC. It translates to CASSLGGQGAKNYGYTF. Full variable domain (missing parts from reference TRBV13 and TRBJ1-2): AAGVIQSPRHLIKEKRETATLKCYPIPRHDTVYWYQQGPGQDPQFLISFYEKMQSDKGSIPDRFSAQQFSDYHSELNMSSLELGDSALYFCASSLGGQGAKNYGYTFGSGTRLTVV.

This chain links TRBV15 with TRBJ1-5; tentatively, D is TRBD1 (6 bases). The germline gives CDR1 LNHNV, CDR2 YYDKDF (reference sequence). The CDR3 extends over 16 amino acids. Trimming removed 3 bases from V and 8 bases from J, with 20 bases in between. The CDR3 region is CATSSNTGGLPEPQHF. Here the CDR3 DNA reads TGTGCCACCAGCAGCAACACCGGGGGCCTCCCAGAGCCCCAGCATTTT.

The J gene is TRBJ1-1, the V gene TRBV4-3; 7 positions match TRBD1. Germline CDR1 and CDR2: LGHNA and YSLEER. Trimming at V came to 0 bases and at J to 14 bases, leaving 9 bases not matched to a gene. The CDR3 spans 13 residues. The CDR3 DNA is TGCGCCAGCAGCCAAGATAGAGGACAGGTAGGATTCTTT. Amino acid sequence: CASSQDRGQVGFF.

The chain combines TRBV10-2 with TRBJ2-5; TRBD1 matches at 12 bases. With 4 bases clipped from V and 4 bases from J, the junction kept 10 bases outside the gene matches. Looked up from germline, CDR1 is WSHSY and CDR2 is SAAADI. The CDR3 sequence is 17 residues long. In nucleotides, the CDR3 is TGCGCCAGCAGTGTGATAGCCGGGACAGGGGGCGGAGAGACCCAGTACTTC. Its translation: CASSVIAGTGGGETQYF.

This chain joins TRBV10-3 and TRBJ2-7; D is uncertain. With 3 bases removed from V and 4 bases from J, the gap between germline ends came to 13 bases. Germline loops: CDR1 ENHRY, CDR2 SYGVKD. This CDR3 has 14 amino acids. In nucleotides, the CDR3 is TGTGCCATCAGTGACCCACAAGGAGCATACGAGCAGTACTTC. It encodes CAISDPQGAYEQYF.

The CDR3 reads CASSWTGGDQPQHF. Written as DNA, the CDR3 is TGTGCCAGCAGCTGGACAGGGGGCGATCAGCCCCAGCATTTT. The chain employs TRBV7-2 and TRBJ1-5, with 11 bases matching TRBD1. J lost 5 bases, V lost 4 bases, and 1 base had no gene match. Germline V gene data show CDR1 as SGHTA and CDR2 as FQGNSA. This CDR3 has 14 residues.

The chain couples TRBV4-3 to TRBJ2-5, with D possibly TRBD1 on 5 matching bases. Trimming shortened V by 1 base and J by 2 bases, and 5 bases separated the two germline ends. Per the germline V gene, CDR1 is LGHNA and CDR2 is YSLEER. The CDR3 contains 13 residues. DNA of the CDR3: TGCGCCAGCAGCCAAGGGACACAAGAGACCCAGTACTTC. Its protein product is CASSQGTQETQYF.